The 13 T cell receptor beta chains below were found in one sample sequenced in a study of cytomegalovirus exposure and HLA in healthy donors. A multiplex PCR was run with 60 Vbeta primers and 13 Jbeta primers. TCRdb's copy holds only in-frame clones and misses some; the assay was immunoSEQ multiplex PCR. The sample includes 140,000 or so clones. The sequenced sample was PBMCs. These receptors came from a male donor in good health and CMV-seronegative.

The chain couples TRBV4-3 to TRBJ2-7; 9 nucleotides align to TRBD1. The V gene's germline CDR1 is LGHNA and CDR2 YSLEER. Trimming took 0 bases from V and 5 from J; bases not matched to a gene: 8. This CDR3 contains 16 residues. The CDR3 DNA follows: TGCGCCAGCAGCCAAGATGGAACAGGGGGCGAGGACGAGCAGTACTTC. Translating gives CASSQDGTGGEDEQYF.

The chain employs TRBV6-1 and TRBJ1-5; D may be TRBD1 (5 bases). This CDR3 has 15 residues. Per the germline V gene, CDR1 is MNHNS and CDR2 is SASEGT. V dropped 1 base and J dropped 11 bases, with 18 bases sitting between them. CDR3 DNA: TGTGCCAGCAGTGAAGGGGGCCGCACGCGTGGGACCCAGCATTTT. This gives the protein CASSEGGRTRGTQHF.

V is TRBV6-5 and J is TRBJ1-3; 8 nucleotides align to TRBD1. Germline V gene sequence: CDR1 MNHEY, CDR2 SVGAGI. This CDR3 comprises 14 residues. V shed 5 bases and J 2 bases; nucleotides not matched to a gene: 2. The CDR3 DNA reads as TGTGCCAGCAGTCAGACAGGGGCTGGAAACACCATATATTTT. As protein: CASSQTGAGNTIYF.

The V gene is TRBV30, the J gene TRBJ1-1; D ambiguous. Germline CDR1 and CDR2: GTSNPN and SVGIG (reference sequence). The CDR3 sequence is 14 residues long. V lost 4 bases, J lost 2 bases, and 14 bases lay in between. The CDR3 nucleotides are TGTGCCTGGACCGCCACCCAGATAAACACTGAAGCTTTCTTT. Its translation: CAWTATQINTEAFF.

J is TRBJ1-1 and V is TRBV5-6; a possible D gene is TRBD1 (6 bases). Germline CDR1 reads SGHDT; CDR2 reads YYEEEE. CDR3 length: 14 amino acids. V lost 5 bases and J lost 0, with 11 bases in between. CDR3 sequence (DNA): TGTGCCAGCAGTGCAACAGGGATGAACACTGAAGCTTTCTTT. This gives the protein CASSATGMNTEAFF.

The chain links TRBV30 to TRBJ2-5, with 10 bases identical to TRBD2. This CDR3 is built from 14 residues. Germline CDR1 reads GTSNPN; CDR2 reads SVGIG (reference sequence). The J segment lost 5 bases and the V segment lost 4 bases, leaving 7 bases of the junction unmatched. CDR3 bases: TGTGCCTGGACTAGCGGGGGAGTGAAGGAGACCCAGTACTTC. This gives the protein CAWTSGGVKETQYF.

V gene TRBV5-1 combines with J gene TRBJ2-1; D remains unclear. V was clipped by 2 bases and J by 3 bases, with 9 bases between them. Germline V gene lookup returns CDR1 SGHRS and CDR2 YFSETQ. The CDR3 totals 14 residues. CDR3 coding DNA: TGCGCCAGCAGCTTATCGGTTATCTACAATGAGCAGTTCTTC. Its protein is CASSLSVIYNEQFF.

The chain links TRBV5-1 to TRBJ2-4; a possible D gene is TRBD2 (6 bases). Germline V gene sequence: CDR1 SGHRS, CDR2 YFSETQ. This CDR3 contains 14 residues. Trimming shortened V by 4 bases and J by 5 bases, and 13 bases separated the two germline ends. CDR3 nucleotides: TGCGCCAGCAGCCCCCTCGGGGGTGAAAACATTCAGTACTTC. Its translation: CASSPLGGENIQYF.

The rearrangement uses TRBV29-1 and TRBJ2-1; D is possibly TRBD2 (5 bases). Germline V gene lookup returns CDR1 SQVTM and CDR2 ANQGSEA. CDR3 length equals 11 residues. V lost 5 bases and J 5 bases, leaving 7 bases between the germline ends. Here the CDR3 DNA reads TGCAGCGTTCTGCGGGACAATGAGCAGTTCTTC. This gives the protein CSVLRDNEQFF.

For the CDR3, the DNA is TGTGCCAGCAGTTACTCTTCAGCGCAGGGTTACGAGCAGTACTTC. It translates to CASSYSSAQGYEQYF. V gene TRBV6-5 combines with J gene TRBJ2-7; possibly TRBD1 for D (5 bases). CDR3 length: 15 residues. V gave up 0 bases and J gave up 4 bases, with 13 bases separating them. CDR1 and CDR2 (germline): MNHEY, SVGAGI.

The rearrangement links TRBV4-2 to TRBJ2-5; D not resolved. Germline V CDR1 and CDR2: LGHNA, YNFKEQ. The CDR3 length is 15 residues. The V gene lost 0 bases and the J gene lost 7 bases, with 15 bases spanning the gap. This CDR3 reads CASSQEASGVATQYF. CDR3 coding DNA: TGTGCCAGCAGCCAAGAAGCTTCGGGTGTAGCGACCCAGTACTTC.

The rearrangement joins TRBV7-9 to TRBJ2-1, with D perhaps TRBD2 (6 bases). V lost 4 bases and J 10 bases, leaving 8 bases between the germline ends. Germline CDR1 reads SEHNR; CDR2 reads FQNEAQ (reference sequence). CDR3 length: 11 amino acids. The CDR3 here is CASSSGVEQFF. CDR3 nucleotide sequence: TGTGCCAGCAGCTCGGGAGTAGAGCAGTTCTTC. The whole variable domain, filled in from reference TRBV7-9 and TRBJ2-1, reads DTGVSQNPRHKITKRGQNVTFRCDPISEHNRLYWYRQTLGQGPEFLTYFQNEAQLEKSRLLSDRFSAERPKGSFSTLEIQRTEQGDSAMYLCASSSGVEQFFGPGTRLTVL.

The chain is built from TRBV29-1 and TRBJ1-1; 10 nucleotides align to TRBD1. CDR1 and CDR2 (germline): SQVTM, ANQGSEA. The CDR3 is 13 residues long. Unmatched junction bases numbered 5, after V lost 6 bases and J lost 4 bases. The CDR3 sequence is CSVGQGTITEAFF. As DNA, the CDR3 is TGCAGCGTGGGACAGGGGACGATCACTGAAGCTTTCTTT.